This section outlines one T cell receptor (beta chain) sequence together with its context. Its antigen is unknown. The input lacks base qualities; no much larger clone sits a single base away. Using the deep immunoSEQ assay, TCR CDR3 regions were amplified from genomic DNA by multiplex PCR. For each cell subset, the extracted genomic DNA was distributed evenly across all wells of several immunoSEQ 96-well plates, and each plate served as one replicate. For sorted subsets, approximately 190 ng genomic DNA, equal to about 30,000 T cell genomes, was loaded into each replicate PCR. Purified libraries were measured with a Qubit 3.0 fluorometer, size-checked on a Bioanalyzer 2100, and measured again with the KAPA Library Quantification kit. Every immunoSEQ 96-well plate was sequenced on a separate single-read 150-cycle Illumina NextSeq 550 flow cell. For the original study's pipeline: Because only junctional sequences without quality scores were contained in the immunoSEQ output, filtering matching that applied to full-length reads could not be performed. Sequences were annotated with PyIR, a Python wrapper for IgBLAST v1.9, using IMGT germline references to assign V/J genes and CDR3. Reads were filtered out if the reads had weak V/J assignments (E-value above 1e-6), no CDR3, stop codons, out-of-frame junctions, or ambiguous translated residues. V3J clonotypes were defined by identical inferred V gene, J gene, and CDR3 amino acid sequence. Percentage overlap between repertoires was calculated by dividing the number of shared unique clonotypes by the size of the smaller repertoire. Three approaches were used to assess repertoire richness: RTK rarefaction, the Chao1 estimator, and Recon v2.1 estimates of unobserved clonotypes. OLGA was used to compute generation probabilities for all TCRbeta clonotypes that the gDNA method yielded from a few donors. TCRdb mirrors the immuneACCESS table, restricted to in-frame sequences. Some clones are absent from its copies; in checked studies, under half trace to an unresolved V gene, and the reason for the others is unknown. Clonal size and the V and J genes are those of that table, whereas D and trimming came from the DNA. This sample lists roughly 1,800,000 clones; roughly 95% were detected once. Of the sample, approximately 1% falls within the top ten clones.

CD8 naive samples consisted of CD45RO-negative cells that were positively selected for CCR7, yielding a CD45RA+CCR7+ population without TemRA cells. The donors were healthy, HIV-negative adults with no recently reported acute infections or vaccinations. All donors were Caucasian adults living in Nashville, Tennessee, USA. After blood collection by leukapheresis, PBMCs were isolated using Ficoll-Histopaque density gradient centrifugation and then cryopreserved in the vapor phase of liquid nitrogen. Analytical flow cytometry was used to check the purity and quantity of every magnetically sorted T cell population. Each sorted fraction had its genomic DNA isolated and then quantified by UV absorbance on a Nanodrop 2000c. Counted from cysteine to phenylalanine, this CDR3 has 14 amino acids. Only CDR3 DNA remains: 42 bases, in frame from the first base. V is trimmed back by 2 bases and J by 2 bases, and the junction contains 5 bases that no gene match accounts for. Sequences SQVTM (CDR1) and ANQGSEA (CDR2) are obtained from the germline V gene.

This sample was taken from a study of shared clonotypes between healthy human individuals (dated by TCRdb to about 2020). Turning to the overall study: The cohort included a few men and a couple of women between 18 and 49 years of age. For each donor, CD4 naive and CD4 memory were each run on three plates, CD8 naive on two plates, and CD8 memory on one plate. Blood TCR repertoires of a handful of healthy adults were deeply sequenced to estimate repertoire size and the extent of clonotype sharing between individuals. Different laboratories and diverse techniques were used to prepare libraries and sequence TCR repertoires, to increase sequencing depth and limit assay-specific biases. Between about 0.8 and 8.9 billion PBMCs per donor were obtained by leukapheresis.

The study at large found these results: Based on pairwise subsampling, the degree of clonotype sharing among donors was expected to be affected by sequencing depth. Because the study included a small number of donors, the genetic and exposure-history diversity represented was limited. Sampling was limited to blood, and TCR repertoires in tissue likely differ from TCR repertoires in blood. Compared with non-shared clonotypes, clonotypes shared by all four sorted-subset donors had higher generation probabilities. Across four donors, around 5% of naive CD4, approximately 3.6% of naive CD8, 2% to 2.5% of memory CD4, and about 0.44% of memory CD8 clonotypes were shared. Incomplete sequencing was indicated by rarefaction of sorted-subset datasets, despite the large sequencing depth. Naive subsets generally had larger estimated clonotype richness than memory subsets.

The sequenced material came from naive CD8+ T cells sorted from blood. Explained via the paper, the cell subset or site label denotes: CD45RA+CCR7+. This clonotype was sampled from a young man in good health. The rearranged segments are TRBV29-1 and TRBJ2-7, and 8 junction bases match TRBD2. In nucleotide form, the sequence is TGCAGCGTTGAAATAGCGGGACCCCCCTACGAGCAGTACTTC. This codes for CSVEIAGPPYEQYF.